Each of the 16 T cell receptor beta chains below was sequenced from the same sample in a study of tumor-infiltrating lymphocytes in primary liver carcinoma. Priming with a constant-region primer yielded TCR beta cDNA from roughly 500 ng total RNA. Slightly modified ARM-PCR, run as three nested multiplex PCR rounds, produced the TCR beta libraries. TRBV1-TRBV30 forward primers and a C-beta reverse primer were used in the first two PCR rounds, which each ran for about 10 cycles. TCRdb analysed the multiplex PCR reads with MiXCR anew, one entry per CDR3 protein. This table has 310,000 or so distinct CDR3 sequences, around three fifths appearing once. The blood RNA (from unsorted whole blood) was obtained, and germline DNA was also extracted. The sample taken for sequencing was peripheral blood. The receptors stem from a woman aged 25 to 45 with primary liver carcinoma and hepatitis B virus infection.

As regards this clonotype: A read error may account for a junction end that differs from germline. The V call is TRBV10-3, the J call TRBJ1-4, with 8 bases aligning to TRBD1. The CDR3 loop spans 15 amino acids. Germline CDR1 is ENHRY and CDR2 is SYGVKD. The CDR3 reads CAIKGDRTANERLSF. DNA of the CDR3: TGTGCCATCAAGGGGGACAGGACAGCTAATGAAAGACTGTCTTTT.

Points on this clonotype: A much larger clone lies a single base off, so this may be a read error. This CDR3 fails to terminate in the conserved phenylalanine or tryptophan, so it likely reflects a read error. The rearrangement uses TRBV12-3 or TRBV12-4 and TRBJ2-7; 8 nucleotides align to TRBD1. V gave up 5 bases and J gave up 3 bases; unmatched junction bases: 6. The CDR3 length is 14 residues. The CDR3 region has the DNA TGTGCCAGCAGTCCCGGGACAGGCTACTACGAGCAGTACTTA. Translated, it gives CASSPGTGYYEQYL.

The V and J genes are TRBV30 and TRBJ2-7; D unresolved. Germline lookup yields CDR1 GTSNPN and CDR2 SVGIG (reference sequence). The V end was cut by 5 bases, the J end by 1 base, with 12 bases between. The CDR3 runs to 13 residues. The CDR3: CAWEDRRSYEQYF. For the CDR3, the DNA is TGTGCCTGGGAAGATCGAAGATCCTACGAGCAGTACTTC.

This clonotype was seen at least ten times. The CDR3 loop is CASSPNSNPGNQPQHF. CDR3 nucleotides: TGTGCCAGCAGTCCCAACAGTAATCCGGGGAATCAGCCCCAGCATTTT. The J gene is TRBJ1-5, the V gene TRBV6-2 or TRBV6-3; no firm D call. Germline CDR1 MNHEY, CDR2 SVGEGT. The CDR3 loop spans 16 amino acids. The V end lost 5 bases, the J end lost 4 bases, and 18 bases lay between the germline ends.

This clonotype was seen many times. This chain links TRBV29-1 with TRBJ2-1; 8 nucleotides align to TRBD2. Looked up from germline, CDR1 is SQVTM and CDR2 is ANQGSEA. The CDR3 has 17 residues. V shed 7 bases and J 4 bases; nucleotides not matched to a gene: 18. CDR3 sequence: CSGEGSIGLASYNEQFF. The CDR3, as DNA: TGCAGCGGAGAGGGGTCTATTGGACTAGCCTCTTACAATGAGCAGTTCTTC.

On this clonotype: One end of the junction varies from germline; a read error may be responsible. The rearrangement joins TRBV6-1 to TRBJ2-3, with D tentatively TRBD1 or TRBD2 (6 bases each). CDR1 is MNHNS, CDR2 SASEGT, per germline. The CDR3 consists of 14 residues. DNA of the CDR3: TGTGTCAGCAGTAGCGGTTGGGGGCGGGATACGCAGTATTTT. Translated: CVSSSGWGRDTQYF.

As for this clonotype: This may stem from a read error, because a much larger clone lies one nucleotide away. This likely comes from a read error, as the CDR3 has no conserved phenylalanine or tryptophan at its end. DNA of the CDR3: TGCGCCAGCAGCCAAGTGGAGGGCACTGAAGCTTTCCTT. It codes for CASSQVEGTEAFL. The V call is TRBV4-3, the J call TRBJ1-1, with D unresolved. Trimming removed 1 base from V and 4 bases from J, with 7 bases in between. Germline loops: CDR1 LGHNA, CDR2 YSLEER. The CDR3 extends over 13 amino acids.

This clonotype turned up a few times. The junction shows a germline mismatch at one end, possibly a read error. V gene TRBV11-1 combines with J gene TRBJ2-1; no definite D call. This CDR3 is built from 14 residues. CDR1 and CDR2 (germline): SGHAT, FQDESV (reference sequence). The CDR3, as DNA: TGTACCAGCAGTTTAGTGCGTTCCGGCAATGAGCAGTTCTTC. It is translated as CTSSLVRSGNEQFF.

Comments on this clonotype: A clone one base away is much larger, so this may be a read error. The V call is TRBV5-4, the J call TRBJ2-1; a weak D match, TRBD2 (5 bases). The V gene's germline CDR1 is SGHNT and CDR2 YYREEE (reference sequence). With 2 bases removed from V and 3 bases from J, the gap between germline ends came to 15 bases. The CDR3 has 16 residues. CDR3 DNA: TGTGCCAGCAGCTTTGGTGAGGGAGAATACTACAATGAGCAGTTCTTC. This encodes CASSFGEGEYYNEQFF.

This clonotype was observed many times. This chain joins TRBV4-1 and TRBJ2-3; D call uncertain. V lost 1 base and J lost 4, with 15 bases in between. CDR3 length: 16 amino acids. CDR1 and CDR2 (germline): MGHRA, YSYEKL. The CDR3 loop reads CASSQVPSRAADTQYF. CDR3 nucleotide sequence: TGCGCCAGCAGCCAAGTTCCTTCCCGCGCCGCAGATACGCAGTATTTT.

V gene TRBV29-1 combines with J gene TRBJ2-7; TRBD1 agrees at 9 bases. This CDR3 is built from 12 residues. The V and J ends lost 8 bases and 4 bases, in that order; junction bases with no gene match: 6. The V gene's germline CDR1 is SQVTM and CDR2 ANQGSEA. Here the CDR3 reads CSIWTGVYEQYF. The CDR3 nucleotides read TGCAGCATATGGACAGGGGTGTACGAGCAGTACTTC.

This clonotype was seen only a few times. The V call is TRBV5-1, the J call TRBJ2-2; the match to TRBD2 covers 7 bases. The ends lost 1 base at V and 5 bases at J; junction bases unmatched: 8. CDR1 is SGHRS, CDR2 YFSETQ, per germline. CDR3 size: 16 residues. For the CDR3, the DNA is TGCGCCAGCAGCTTGTGGAGTAGCGGGCCGACCGGGGAGCTGTTTTTT. It translates to CASSLWSSGPTGELFF.

This clonotype occurred a few times. This chain uses TRBV14 with TRBJ1-1; TRBD1 aligns across 7 bases. The CDR3 covers 14 residues. With V trimmed by 4 bases and J by 5 bases, 7 bases remained unmatched. The V gene's germline CDR1 is SGHDN and CDR2 FVKESK. The CDR3 sequence: CASSPWDSNTEAFF. The CDR3 region has the DNA TGTGCCAGCAGCCCATGGGACAGCAATACTGAAGCTTTCTTT.

This chain connects TRBV12-3 or TRBV12-4 to TRBJ1-5; D unclear. CDR3 length equals 10 residues. Trimming pared 6 bases from V and 11 bases from J, leaving 8 bases between. The CDR3 region has the DNA TGTGCCAGCAGGGATACAACCCAGCATTTT. This translates into CASRDTTQHF.

A remark on this clonotype: A much larger clonotype is one base distant, so this may be a read error. The rearrangement uses TRBV4-1 and TRBJ2-2; unclear D gene. The CDR3 runs 15 residues. Germline V gene lookup returns CDR1 MGHRA and CDR2 YSYEKL. CDR3 in amino acids: CTSSPRTPAAGELFF. In DNA, the CDR3 is TGCACCAGCAGCCCGAGAACGCCCGCAGCCGGGGAGCTGTTTTTT.

This clonotype was counted a single time. One end of the junction does not line up with germline, which may come from a read error. The chain uses TRBV28 and TRBJ1-1, with D unclear. Germline V gives CDR1 MDHEN, CDR2 SYDVKM. The CDR3 has 13 residues. The chain's CDR3 is CASGSRFNTEALF. The CDR3 DNA reads TGTGCCAGCGGGAGTCGGTTCAACACTGAAGCTCTCTTT.